Included here is one T cell receptor beta chain sequence, with context. This sample was taken from a study of human T cells and chemical hapten exposure. From the RACE reads, TCRdb called clonotypes with MiXCR, one entry per CDR3 protein. Among approximately 400,000 distinct CDR3 sequences, about 4.8% were seen once, and the ten largest hold 2% to 2.5%. Specified time point: patch test 1, 2 weeks after DPC sensitization. The treatment was: therapeutic diphenylcyclopropenone sensitization with weekly scalp DPC. Trimming took 5 bases from V and 0 from J; bases not matched to a gene: 9. The CDR3 has 17 residues.

This sequence joins TRBV12-3 or TRBV12-4 and TRBJ2-3; 9 bases map to TRBD2. The sequence came from a woman between 50 and 59 years old with alopecia areata. Some clones in this sample may be carry-over from other donors' samples. The sequencing here drew on whole blood, taken in connection with sensitization to the hapten diphenylcyclopropenone (DPC). The CDR3 protein is CASSLAPTSGSTDTQYF. CDR3 sequence (DNA): TGTGCCAGCAGTCTCGCCCCGACTAGCGGAAGCACAGATACGCAGTATTTT.